Presented here are 12 T cell receptor beta chains from one specimen sequenced in a study of blood T cell repertoires in COVID-19. Measured with immunoSEQ multiplex PCR; TCRdb has only the in-frame clones, and not every one. This table has roughly 120,000 clones, 85% to 90% appearing once. Source material: peripheral blood. The receptor set was obtained from a man between 60 and 75 years old with acute or convalescent COVID-19.

The chain links TRBV11-2 to TRBJ2-5; tentatively, D is TRBD1 (5 bases). V lost 2 bases, J lost 0 bases, and 10 bases lay in between. Germline V gene lookup returns CDR1 SGHAT and CDR2 FQNNGV. This CDR3 has 15 residues. The CDR3 DNA reads as TGTGCCAGCAGCTTAAGGGGCGCGGACCAAGAGACCCAGTACTTC. It specifies CASSLRGADQETQYF.

The chain is built from TRBV13 and TRBJ1-1; D is undetermined. This CDR3 is 12 amino acids long. V was cut by 5 bases and J by 4 bases, with 8 bases left in between. Germline CDR1 is PRHDT and CDR2 is FYEKMQ (reference sequence). The CDR3 sequence: CASSLRFTEAFF. CDR3 nucleotide sequence: TGTGCCAGCAGCCTCCGGTTCACTGAAGCTTTCTTT.

The chain is built from TRBV6-5 and TRBJ2-5; TRBD1 matches 7 bases. Losses at the gene ends were 6 bases for V and 0 bases for J; bases not matched to a gene: 4. The germline CDR1 and CDR2 sequences are MNHEY and SVGAGI. The CDR3 contains 14 residues. CDR3 amino acids: CASSRGQYQETQYF. In DNA, the CDR3 is TGTGCCAGCAGCCGGGGACAGTACCAAGAGACCCAGTACTTC.

The V call is TRBV3-1 (or the pseudogene TRBV3-2), the J call TRBJ2-5; D ambiguous. The CDR3 spans 13 residues. Trimming pared 0 bases from V and 5 bases from J, leaving 7 bases between. Germline lookup yields CDR1 LGHDT and CDR2 YNNKEL (reference sequence). The CDR3 DNA sequence: TGTGCCAGCAGCCAAGAAGCCTTTGAGACCCAGTACTTC. Protein: CASSQEAFETQYF.

The chain couples TRBV3-1 (or the pseudogene TRBV3-2) to TRBJ1-3; D remains unclear. Germline CDR1 LGHDT, CDR2 YNNKEL (reference sequence). V gave up 1 base and J gave up 0 bases, with 7 bases separating them. The CDR3 extends over 15 amino acids. The CDR3 DNA sequence: TGTGCCAGCAGCCAAGCAGGCCGCTCTGGAAACACCATATATTTT. Translated: CASSQAGRSGNTIYF.

The gene calls are TRBV2 and TRBJ2-3; 9 bases fit TRBD2. The CDR3 has 15 residues. The V gene's germline CDR1 is SNHLY and CDR2 FYNNEI. Trimming cost V 6 bases and J 0 bases; bases outside gene matches: 4. The CDR3 reads CASRLTSGSTDTQYF. The CDR3 DNA reads as TGTGCCAGCAGGCTGACTAGCGGAAGCACAGATACGCAGTATTTT.

This chain uses TRBV9 with TRBJ2-3; TRBD1 might be the D (5 bases). V lost 6 bases and J lost 6, with 23 bases in between. The CDR3 has 16 amino acids. CDR1 is SGDLS, CDR2 YYNGEE, per germline. In nucleotides, the CDR3 is TGTGCCAGCACCCTTGGGGTAGCTGGGGCCTTCGATACGCAGTATTTT. Protein: CASTLGVAGAFDTQYF.

The CDR3 is CASSYLGQGWYEQYF. The CDR3 bases are TGTGCCAGCAGTTACCTAGGACAGGGTTGGTACGAGCAGTACTTC. The chain recombines TRBV6-2 or TRBV6-3 with TRBJ2-7; 8 nucleotides match TRBD1. This CDR3 contains 15 residues. V gave up 2 bases and J gave up 4 bases; unmatched junction bases: 7. Germline V gives CDR1 MNHEY, CDR2 SVGEGT.

The chain has TRBV11-1 and TRBJ1-1, with D maybe TRBD1 (5 bases). This CDR3 has 14 amino acids. CDR1 and CDR2 (germline): SGHAT, FQDESV (reference sequence). Trimming took 2 bases from V and 1 from J, leaving 8 bases between them. This chain's CDR3 is CASSLYTGNTEAFF. CDR3 bases: TGTGCCAGCAGCTTATATACAGGGAACACTGAAGCTTTCTTT. The full variable domain, completed using reference TRBV11-1 and TRBJ1-1, is EAEVAQSPRYKITEKSQAVAFWCDPISGHATLYWYRQILGQGPELLVQFQDESVVDDSQLPKDRFSAERLKGVDSTLKIQPAELGDSAMYLCASSLYTGNTEAFFGQGTRLTVV.

In DNA, the CDR3 is TGTGCCAGCAGCCAAAAGACTAGCGGCAACTACAATGAGCAGTTCTTC. Protein product: CASSQKTSGNYNEQFF. This chain links TRBV4-2 with TRBJ2-1, with TRBD2 matching over 9 bases. Germline loops: CDR1 LGHNA, CDR2 YNFKEQ. The CDR3 length is 16 residues. With V trimmed by 2 bases and J by 3 bases, 5 bases remained unmatched.

The chain joins TRBV14 to TRBJ2-5; the D is unclear. The V end lost 3 bases, the J end lost 4 bases, and 3 bases lay between the germline ends. The CDR3 loop spans 11 amino acids. Per germline, CDR1 SGHDN and CDR2 FVKESK. The DNA of the CDR3 is TGTGCCAGCAGCCAGAGAGAGACCCAGTACTTC. It translates to CASSQRETQYF.

This chain joins TRBV27 and TRBJ2-7; 9 bases agree with TRBD1. CDR1 and CDR2 from the germline V gene are MNHEY and SMNVEV (reference sequence). The CDR3 covers 16 residues. V shed 2 bases, J shed 3 bases, and the junction held 8 bases outside the gene matches. CDR3 DNA: TGTGCCAGCAGTTTAAAAGGGTTGGGACAGGGCTACGAGCAGTACTTC. It encodes CASSLKGLGQGYEQYF.